These T cell receptor beta chains were read from a single sample in a study of OX40 agonist ivuxolimab in advanced cancers. Only in-frame clones appear in the TCRdb table, and some are missing; sequencing was by immunoSEQ multiplex PCR. The sample includes about 19,000 clones, under 85% of them seen just once. The sample in question was CD4+ or CD8+ T cells sorted from blood, obtained in a trial of the OX40 agonist ivuxolimab. The receptors come from an adult with an advanced solid tumor such as melanoma, head and neck, liver or kidney cancer. Each CDR3 is given with its conserved first and last residue. The D gene is left open where the match is weak. Clone size is given for some rows only: seen once, a few or many times, or a class if the clone is expanded.

d_gene	j_gene	v_gene	abundance	CDR3nt	CDR3aa
TRBD1	TRBJ1-1	TRBV19	medium-sized	TGTGCCAGTAGTTGGGCCGTGGGGACAGGGGCCATGAACACTGAAGCTTTCTTT	CASSWAVGTGAMNTEAFF
TRBD2	TRBJ2-3	TRBV15	-	TGTGCCACCAGCAGAGAAGCGGGGGATTTCACAGATACGCAGTATTTT	CATSREAGDFTDTQYF
TRBD1	TRBJ1-5	TRBV7-9	few	TGTGCCAGCAGCGCGGGACAGGGAAGGCAGCCCCAGCATTTT	CASSAGQGRQPQHF
TRBD2	TRBJ2-3	TRBV11-2	-	TGTGCCAGCAGCCTAAGGTCGACTAGCGGGGGCGATACGCAGTATTTT	CASSLRSTSGGDTQYF
-	TRBJ2-6	TRBV7-9	few	TGTGCCAGCAGCTCCCTTGGGGGGAGCTCTGGGGCCAACGTCCTGACTTTC	CASSSLGGSSGANVLTF
TRBD1	TRBJ2-7	TRBV19	-	TGTGCCAGTAGTATAGGGACAGGGGCCTACGAGCAGTACTTC	CASSIGTGAYEQYF
-	TRBJ2-6	TRBV4-1	-	TGCGCCAGCAGAGACATAACAGGGTCTGGGGCCAACGTCCTGACTTTC	CASRDITGSGANVLTF
-	TRBJ1-1	TRBV6-5	-	TGTGCCAGCAGTTACGGGGGGGTTGCTTTCTTT	CASSYGGVAFF
TRBD1	TRBJ1-2	TRBV11-2	-	TGTGCCAGCAGCTTCGGGACAGGGTCCCTTCGGCGCTATGGCTACACCTTC	CASSFGTGSLRRYGYTF
-	TRBJ2-5	TRBV15	once	TGTGCCACCAGCAGAGATAAGGGGGAGACCCAGTACTTC	CATSRDKGETQYF
-	TRBJ2-2	TRBV6-4	-	TGTGCCAGCAGTGACTCCGCGGGTTCTTCGGAGCTGTTTTTT	CASSDSAGSSELFF
-	TRBJ2-2	TRBV7-3	once	TGTGCCAGCAGCCCTGGACCCACCGGGGAGCTGTTTTTT	CASSPGPTGELFF
-	TRBJ1-5	TRBV11-2	-	TGTGCCAGCAGCTTAGTGGGGGGTCGAGGTCAGCCCCAGCATTTT	CASSLVGGRGQPQHF
-	TRBJ2-3	TRBV28	-	TGTGCCAGCAGTTTATTGGACAACACAGATACGCAGTATTTT	CASSLLDNTDTQYF
-	TRBJ2-7	TRBV27	once	TGTGCCAGCAGTTTATCAGGAAACAGACCGTACGAGCAGTACTTC	CASSLSGNRPYEQYF
TRBD1	TRBJ2-7	TRBV28	-	TGTGCCAGCAGTTTTCGGACAGGGGGCTACGAGCAGTACTTC	CASSFRTGGYEQYF
TRBD1	TRBJ1-3	TRBV28	-	TGTGCCAGCAGGGGAGGGACAGGGGCCATCTCTGGAAACACCATATATTTT	CASRGGTGAISGNTIYF
-	TRBJ2-7	TRBV5-1	-	TGCGCCAGCAGCTTGTCCAGGAGAGCTTACGAGCAGTACTTC	CASSLSRRAYEQYF